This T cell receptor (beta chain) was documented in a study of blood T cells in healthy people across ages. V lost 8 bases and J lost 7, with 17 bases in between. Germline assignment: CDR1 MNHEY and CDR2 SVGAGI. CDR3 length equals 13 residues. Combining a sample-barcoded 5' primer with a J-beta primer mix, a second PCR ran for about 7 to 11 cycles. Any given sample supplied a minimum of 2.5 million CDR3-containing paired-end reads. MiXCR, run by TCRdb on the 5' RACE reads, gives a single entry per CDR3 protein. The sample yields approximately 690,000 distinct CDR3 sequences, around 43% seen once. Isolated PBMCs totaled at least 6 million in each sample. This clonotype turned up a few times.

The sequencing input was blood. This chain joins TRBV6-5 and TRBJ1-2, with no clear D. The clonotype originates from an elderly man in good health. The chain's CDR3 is CASGAGPPGGYTF. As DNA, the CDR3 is TGTGCCAGCGGCGCTGGCCCACCCGGTGGCTACACCTTC.